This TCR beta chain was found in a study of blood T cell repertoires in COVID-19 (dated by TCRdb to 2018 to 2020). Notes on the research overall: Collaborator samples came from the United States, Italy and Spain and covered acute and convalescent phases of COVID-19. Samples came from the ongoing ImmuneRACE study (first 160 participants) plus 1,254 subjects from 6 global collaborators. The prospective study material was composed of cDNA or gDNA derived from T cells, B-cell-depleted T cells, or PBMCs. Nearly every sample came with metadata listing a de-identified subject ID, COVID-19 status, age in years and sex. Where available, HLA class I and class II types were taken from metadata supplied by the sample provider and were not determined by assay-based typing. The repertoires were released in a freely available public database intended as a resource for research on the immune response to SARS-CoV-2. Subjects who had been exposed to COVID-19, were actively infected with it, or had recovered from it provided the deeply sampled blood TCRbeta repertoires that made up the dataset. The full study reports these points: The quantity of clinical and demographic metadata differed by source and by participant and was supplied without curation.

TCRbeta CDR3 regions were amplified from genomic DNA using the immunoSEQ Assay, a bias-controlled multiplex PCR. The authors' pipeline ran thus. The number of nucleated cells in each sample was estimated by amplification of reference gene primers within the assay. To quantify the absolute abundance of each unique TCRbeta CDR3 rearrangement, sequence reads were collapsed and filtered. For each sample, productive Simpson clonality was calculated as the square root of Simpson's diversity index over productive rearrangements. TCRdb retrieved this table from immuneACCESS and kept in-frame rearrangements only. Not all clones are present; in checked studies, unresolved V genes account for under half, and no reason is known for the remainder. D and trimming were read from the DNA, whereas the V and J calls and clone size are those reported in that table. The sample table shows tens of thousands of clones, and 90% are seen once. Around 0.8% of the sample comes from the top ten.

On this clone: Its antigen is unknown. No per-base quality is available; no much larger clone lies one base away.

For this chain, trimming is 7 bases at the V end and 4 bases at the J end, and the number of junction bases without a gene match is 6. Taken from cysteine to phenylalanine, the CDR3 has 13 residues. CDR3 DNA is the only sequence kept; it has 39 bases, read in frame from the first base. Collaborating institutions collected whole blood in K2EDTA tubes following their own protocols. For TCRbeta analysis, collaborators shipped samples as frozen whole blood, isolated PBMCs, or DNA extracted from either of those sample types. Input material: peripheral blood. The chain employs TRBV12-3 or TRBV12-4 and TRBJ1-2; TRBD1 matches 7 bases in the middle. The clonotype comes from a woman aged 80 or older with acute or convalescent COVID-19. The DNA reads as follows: TGTGCCAGCACCCGGACAGGCAGCTATGGCTACACCTTC. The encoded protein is CASTRTGSYGYTF.